This T cell receptor (beta chain) comes out of a study of human T cells and chemical hapten exposure (dated by TCRdb to the early 2020s). As for the study more broadly: For sensitization, 2% DPC in acetone was applied to a roughly 2 cm by roughly 2 cm area of upper inner arm skin. Alopecia areata with under or over 50% scalp involvement, alopecia totalis and alopecia universalis were represented in the patient cohort, which was mostly female. For TCR sequencing, blood came from 25 to 35 alopecia patients at anywhere from one to four time points (pre-sensitization, 2, 6 and 24 weeks). Blood was sampled from patients pre-sensitization (week 0) and at 2, 6 and about 24 weeks after DPC sensitization. The study tracked peripheral blood TCR repertoire changes in vivo during primary and secondary sensitization to the hapten diphenylcyclopropenone (DPC) in alopecia patients. Patch testing was performed on the upper back with Finn chambers containing 0.01% DPC, and the patch tests were scored after 6 days according to International Contact Dermatitis Research Group standards. Throughout the roughly 24-week study period, patients were also given weekly therapeutic DPC doses on the scalp. Libraries were combined into a pool for sequencing, and differences in TCR yield between samples came mainly from small differences in library volumes within the pool. Summary of the overall study and its limitations: Patch test score was positively correlated with the number of PT1 expanded TCRs, with significance at thresholds 8, 16 and 32 but not at 4. Alopecia, a presumed autoimmune disease, was present in all patients, so the immune response of the patients might differ from that of healthy individuals. No change with DPC sensitization was found in the number of TCRs above 1 in 1000 frequency, and no evidence of global repertoire structure alterations was found. Compared with pre-sensitization or healthy control sets, expanded TCRs formed significantly more large CDR3 similarity clusters, which is consistent with antigen-driven responses. Repeated subsampling changed both the strength of the expansion versus patch-test correlation and the threshold at which the correlation became significant.

Receptor amplification or capture employed RACE. Sequencing took place on a NextSeq 500. During library preparation, unique molecular identifiers were attached to individual cDNA molecules so that TCRs could be counted in a quantitative, reproducible way. For every blood RNA sample, sequencing covered both the TCR alpha and TCR beta chains. Processing in the source paper ran as follows. The median number of TCRs per sample was some 100,000, ranging from about 23,224 to 750,000. The Decombinator software suite was used to annotate the V, J and CDR3 of the TCR reads. To make PS versus PT1 abundance plots, every sample was subsampled to the same number of TCRs (28,000). TCRs were defined as expanded if absent before sensitization and observed at least eight times at the 2-week time point. TCRdb redid the processing of the public reads, applying fastp at Q25 and MiXCR, and retained in-frame beta chains. Each entry is one CDR3 protein sequence, shown with its most common DNA and genes. What appears here as the V and J calls and clone size reflects TCRdb's work, not the paper's. Recorded for this sample are just under 350,000 distinct CDR3 sequences; about 7% of them occurred a single time. 8.4% of the sample is in the top ten clones.

Remarks on this clonotype: What antigen it recognizes has not been identified. Base qualities were left out, and no much larger clone turns up one base away.

The sample's time point label is to be understood as: patch test 1, 2 weeks after DPC sensitization. This specimen's treatment or condition label, interpreted: therapeutic diphenylcyclopropenone sensitization with weekly scalp DPC. Blood at each patch-test visit was drawn before the patch test was applied. To be eligible, patients had to be aged 18 to 70, diagnosed with alopecia and judged suitable for DPC therapy, while pregnant patients were excluded. Total RNA was extracted from unfractionated whole blood collected in Tempus Blood RNA tubes. V lost 0 bases and J lost 8 bases; the stretch between them is 13 bases long. CDR1 ENHRY and CDR2 SYGVKD were looked up in the germline V gene. Taken from cysteine to phenylalanine, the CDR3 has 14 residues. Of all the DNA, just the CDR3 is kept, 42 bases in frame from base 1.

The starting material was whole blood, obtained in connection with sensitization to the hapten diphenylcyclopropenone (DPC). In this chain, TRBV10-3 is recombined with TRBJ1-2, and the D gene may be TRBD1, 5 bases matching. This sequence was found in a woman younger than 30 with alopecia areata. Some clones in this sample may be carry-over from other donors' samples. The DNA sequence is as follows: TGTGCCATCAGTGAGTCTCAGCTACCAGGGGGCTACACCTTC. It translates to CAISESQLPGGYTF.